These T cell receptor beta chains were read from a single sample in a study of regulatory T cells in long-lasting Graves disease. Using its own MiXCR run on the multiplex PCR reads, TCRdb lists one record per CDR3 protein. The profile shows around 460,000 distinct CDR3 sequences, approximately 21% of them singletons. The sequences come from peripheral blood mononuclear cells (PBMCs), collected when the disease was refractory, from a patient treated with antithyroid drugs. Source of these receptors: a female donor with Graves disease. Both conserved end residues are part of each CDR3. The D gene is left open where the match is weak. Expanded clones are given a class, and other clones once, few, many or no size at all.

d_gene | abundance | j_gene | v_gene | CDR3nt | CDR3aa
NA | few | TRBJ1-2 | TRBV5-1 | TGCGCCAGCAGACGGGCTGAACTCTATGGCTACACCTTC | CASRRAELYGYTF
NA | NA | TRBJ1-2 | TRBV3-1 | TGTGCCAGCAGCCAAGTGGGGACCGTCGTTCACTATGGCTACACCTTC | CASSQVGTVVHYGYTF
TRBD1 | many | TRBJ1-2 | TRBV10-3 | TGTGCCATCACTCCGGGACAGGACTATGGCTACACCTTC | CAITPGQDYGYTF
NA | many | TRBJ1-5 | TRBV6-9 | TGTGCCAGCAGTTACATGGCAGGGAACCAGCCCCAGCATTTT | CASSYMAGNQPQHF
NA | NA | TRBJ1-5 | TRBV7-8 | TGTGCCAGCAGCTTACCCGGGATCAGCAATCAGCCCCAGCATTTT | CASSLPGISNQPQHF
TRBD1 | many | TRBJ1-2 | TRBV6-1 | TGTGCCAGCAGTGAAGGCCCAGGGGGAGGCGGCTACACCTTC | CASSEGPGGGGYTF
NA | many | TRBJ1-5 | TRBV28 | TGTGCCAGCAGTTGGAGGGAGGTTAATCAGCCCCAGCATTTT | CASSWREVNQPQHF
NA | few | TRBJ1-2 | TRBV7-2 | TGTGCCAGCAGCCGACCCGGGGCGCGCTATGGCTACACCTTC | CASSRPGARYGYTF
TRBD1 | many | TRBJ1-2 | TRBV28 | TGTGCCAGCAGTCGACGGCGGGGACAGGCAAACTATGGCTACACCTTC | CASSRRRGQANYGYTF
TRBD1 | once | TRBJ1-5 | TRBV15 | TGTGCCACCAGCTCCCGGACAGGGATCAATCAGCCCCAGCATTTT | CATSSRTGINQPQHF
NA | few | TRBJ2-7 | TRBV9 | TGTGCCAGCAGCGTAGACGGGTCCGGCGAGCAGTACTTC | CASSVDGSGEQYF
TRBD1 | few | TRBJ1-5 | TRBV15 | TGTGCCACCAGCAGAGCGACAGGGGGAGTGCAGCCCCAGCATTTT | CATSRATGGVQPQHF
NA | many | TRBJ2-7 | TRBV27 | TGTGCCAGCAGTTTATGGGGGGTTGGGTCCTACGAGCAGTACTTC | CASSLWGVGSYEQYF
NA | once | TRBJ2-3 | TRBV7-2 | TGTGCCAGCAATCATAATTACGGACCGGCGGATACGCAGTATTTT | CASNHNYGPADTQYF
TRBD1 | NA | TRBJ1-5 | TRBV27 | TGTGCCAGCAGTTTAGGGCAGGGGGCCAATCAGCCCCAGCATTTT | CASSLGQGANQPQHF
TRBD2 | NA | TRBJ2-2 | TRBV3-1 | TGTGCCAGCAGCCAAGATGGGTGGCTAGCGGGGCTGAACACCGGGGAGCTGTTTTTT | CASSQDGWLAGLNTGELFF
TRBD1 | many | TRBJ1-1 | TRBV6-1 | TGTGCCAGCAGGGACAGGGTGAGCACTGAAGCTTTCTTT | CASRDRVSTEAFF
NA | NA | TRBJ2-4 | TRBV7-9 | TGTGCCAGCAGCTCAGCGTCCGGGACACCCTCGCTTGAGGCCAAAAACATTCAGTACTTC | CASSSASGTPSLEAKNIQYF
NA | few | TRBJ2-7 | TRBV28 | TGTGCCAGCAGTTTGCGAGACTCTATATCCTACGAGCAGTACTTC | CASSLRDSISYEQYF
TRBD1 | NA | TRBJ1-2 | TRBV14 | TGTGCCAGCAGCCAAGGGACAGGGCTCATTTACTATGGCTACACCTTC | CASSQGTGLIYYGYTF